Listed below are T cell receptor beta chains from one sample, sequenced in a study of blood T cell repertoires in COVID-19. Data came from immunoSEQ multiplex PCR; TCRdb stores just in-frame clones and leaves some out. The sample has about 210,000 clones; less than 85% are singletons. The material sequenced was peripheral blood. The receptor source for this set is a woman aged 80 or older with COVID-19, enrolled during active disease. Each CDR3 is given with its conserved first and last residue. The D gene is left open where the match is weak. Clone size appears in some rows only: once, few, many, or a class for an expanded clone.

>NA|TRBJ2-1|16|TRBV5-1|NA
TGCGCCAGCAGCTTGGGGGGGCCCCAAGGAGACAATGAGCAGTTCTTC
CASSLGGPQGDNEQFF
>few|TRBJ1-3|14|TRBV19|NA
TGTGCCAGTAGTATGGAGCCCTCTGGAAACACCATATATTTT
CASSMEPSGNTIYF
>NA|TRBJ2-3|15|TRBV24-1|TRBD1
TGTGCCACCAGTGATTACGGACAGGGCACAGATACGCAGTATTTT
CATSDYGQGTDTQYF
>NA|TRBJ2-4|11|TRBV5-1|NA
TGCGCCAGCAGCTTGGGGGAGGTTCAGTACTTC
CASSLGEVQYF
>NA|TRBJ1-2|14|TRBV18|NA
TGTGCCACCACAGGGACCAGCCCCAACTATGGCTACACCTTC
CATTGTSPNYGYTF
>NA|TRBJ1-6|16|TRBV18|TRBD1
TGTGCCAGCTCACCCAACTCCGGGACAGGCCAATCACCCCTCCACTTT
CASSPNSGTGQSPLHF
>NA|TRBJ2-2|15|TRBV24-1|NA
TGTGCCACCAGTATTATCAGATCAGACACCGGGGAGCTGTTTTTT
CATSIIRSDTGELFF
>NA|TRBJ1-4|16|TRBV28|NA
TGTGCCAGCAGGGTGAGGGTTTTCCCAACTAATGAAAAACTGTTTTTT
CASRVRVFPTNEKLFF
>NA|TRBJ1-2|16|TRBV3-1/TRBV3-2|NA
TGTGCCAGCAGCCAAGGATATACAGGGCGTAACTATGGCTACACCTTC
CASSQGYTGRNYGYTF
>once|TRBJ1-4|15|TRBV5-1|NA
TGCGCCAGCAGCTTAGGTGTGGGGGGAAATGAAAAACTGTTTTTT
CASSLGVGGNEKLFF
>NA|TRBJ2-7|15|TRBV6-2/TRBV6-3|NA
TGTGCCAGCAGCGAACCGGGACTCGCCACCACCGAGCAGTACTTC
CASSEPGLATTEQYF
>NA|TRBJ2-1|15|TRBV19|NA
TGTGCCAGTAGTATAGACCAGCGGGCCGGCGATGAGCAGTTCTTC
CASSIDQRAGDEQFF
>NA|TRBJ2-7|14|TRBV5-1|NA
TGCGCCAGCAGCTTCCAGGGGCCGGCCTACGAGCAGTACTTC
CASSFQGPAYEQYF
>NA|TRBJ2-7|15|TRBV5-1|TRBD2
TGCGCCAGCAGCGAGGGACTAGCGGGAGTCGAAGAGCAGTACTTC
CASSEGLAGVEEQYF
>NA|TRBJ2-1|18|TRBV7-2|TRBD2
TGTGCCAGCAGCCTCTTCTTAGCGGGGGGGCTTTCCTACAATGAGCAGTTCTTC
CASSLFLAGGLSYNEQFF
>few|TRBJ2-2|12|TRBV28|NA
TGTGCCAGCAGTCGCTTCCGGGGGGAGCTGTTTTTT
CASSRFRGELFF
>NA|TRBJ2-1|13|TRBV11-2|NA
TGTGCCAGCAGCCAGGGGTTAGACAATGAGCAGTTCTTC
CASSQGLDNEQFF
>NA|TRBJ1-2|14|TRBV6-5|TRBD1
TGTGCCAGCAGGCCCCGACAGGGGAACTATGGCTACACCTTC
CASRPRQGNYGYTF
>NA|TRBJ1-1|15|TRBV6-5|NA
TGTGCCAGCAGTTACAACAGTTTTTTGAACACTGAAGCTTTCTTT
CASSYNSFLNTEAFF
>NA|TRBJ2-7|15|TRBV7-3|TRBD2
TGTGCCAGCAGCTTAGAACCCAGCGGGACGAGTGAGCAGTACTTC
CASSLEPSGTSEQYF
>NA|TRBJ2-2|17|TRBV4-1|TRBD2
TGCGCCAGCAGCCCAGTACTAGCGGGAGGGTCCGCCGGGGAGCTGTTTTTT
CASSPVLAGGSAGELFF
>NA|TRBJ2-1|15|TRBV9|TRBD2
TGTGCCAGCAGCGTAGGCGGGGGGTCCTACAATGAGCAGTTCTTC
CASSVGGGSYNEQFF
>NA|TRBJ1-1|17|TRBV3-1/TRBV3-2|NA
TGTGCCAGCAGCCCCTCAAGGGTAGGGAGAGGTTCCACTGAAGCTTTCTTT
CASSPSRVGRGSTEAFF
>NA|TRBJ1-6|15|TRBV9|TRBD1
TGTGCCAGCAACGAAAGGGGGCAGGGAGCTTCACCCCTCCACTTT
CASNERGQGASPLHF
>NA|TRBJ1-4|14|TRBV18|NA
TGTGCCAGCTCACCGGGAGCAACTAATGAAAAACTGTTTTTT
CASSPGATNEKLFF
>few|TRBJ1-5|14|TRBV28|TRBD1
TGTGCCAGCAGTCTGACAGGGGTGGGTCAGCCCCAGCATTTT
CASSLTGVGQPQHF
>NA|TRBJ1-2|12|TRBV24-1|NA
TGTGCCACCCTATCGGCAGGGCATGGCTACACCTTC
CATLSAGHGYTF
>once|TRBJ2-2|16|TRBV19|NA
TGTGCCAGTAGTATAGCCGGACTAAGGGAGTTCGGGGAGCTGTTTTTT
CASSIAGLREFGELFF
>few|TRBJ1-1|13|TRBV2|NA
TGTGCCAGCAGTGAAGCGTCCCGGGCTGAAGCTTTCTTT
CASSEASRAEAFF
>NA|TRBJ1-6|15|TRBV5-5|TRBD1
TGTGCCAGCAGCCGGAACAGGGGCCATAATTCACCCCTCCACTTT
CASSRNRGHNSPLHF
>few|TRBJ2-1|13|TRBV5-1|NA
TGCGCCAGCAGCTTGGACGGTACCCGAGAGCAGTTCTTC
CASSLDGTREQFF
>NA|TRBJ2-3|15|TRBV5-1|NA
TGCGCCAGCAGCGCGCGGCCCTCTAGCACAGATACGCAGTATTTT
CASSARPSSTDTQYF
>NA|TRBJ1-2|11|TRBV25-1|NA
TGTGCCAGCAGGCTCGGGGGAGGCTACACCTTC
CASRLGGGYTF
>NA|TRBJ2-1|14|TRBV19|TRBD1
TGTGCCAGTAGTACTCGACAGGGTTACAATGAGCAGTTCTTC
CASSTRQGYNEQFF
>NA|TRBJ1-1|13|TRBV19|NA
TGTGCCAGTAGTATCGAGGGGAACACTGAAGCTTTCTTT
CASSIEGNTEAFF
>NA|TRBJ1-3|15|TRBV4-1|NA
TGCGCCAGCAGCCAAAGCGGGACTCGGGCCCTCACCATATATTTT
CASSQSGTRALTIYF
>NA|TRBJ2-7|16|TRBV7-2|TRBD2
TGTGCCAGCAGCCCCCCCGGGACTAGCGTGGCCTACGAGCAGTACTTC
CASSPPGTSVAYEQYF
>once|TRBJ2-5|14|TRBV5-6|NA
TGTGCCAGCAGCAGATCAGGGGGGCAAGAGACCCAGTACTTC
CASSRSGGQETQYF
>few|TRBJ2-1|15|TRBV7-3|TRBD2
TGTGCCAGCAGCTTAACACTAGCGGGAGCGGGTGAGCAGTTCTTC
CASSLTLAGAGEQFF
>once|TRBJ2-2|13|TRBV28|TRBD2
TGTGCCACCCGGACTAGCGGGAGTGGGGAGCTGTTTTTT
CATRTSGSGELFF
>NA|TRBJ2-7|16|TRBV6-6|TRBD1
TGTGCCAGCAGACCGAGCAGGACAGGGGGATTCTACGAGCAGTACTTC
CASRPSRTGGFYEQYF
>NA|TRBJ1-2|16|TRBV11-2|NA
TGTGCCAGCAGCTCGCTCCCGCGGGGCCGATCTAGTGGCTACACCTTC
CASSSLPRGRSSGYTF
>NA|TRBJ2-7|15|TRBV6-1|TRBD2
TGTGCCAGCAGCCAATCCGGGACTAGCGGGAGCGAGCAGTACTTC
CASSQSGTSGSEQYF
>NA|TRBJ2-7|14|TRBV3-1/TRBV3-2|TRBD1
TGTGCCAGCAGCCAAAGACAGGGTCGGTACGAGCAGTACTTC
CASSQRQGRYEQYF
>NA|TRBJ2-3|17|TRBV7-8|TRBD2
TGTGCCAGCAGCCCACCGAGCGGGGGAGGGAGCACAGATACGCAGTATTTT
CASSPPSGGGSTDTQYF
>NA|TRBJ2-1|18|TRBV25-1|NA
TGTGCCAGCAGCCCCTATGTATGGGACACCAGGCCATACAATGAGCAGTTCTTC
CASSPYVWDTRPYNEQFF
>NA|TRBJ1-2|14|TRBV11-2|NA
TGTGCCAGCAGCTTAGGTAGTGTTAACTATGGCTACACCTTC
CASSLGSVNYGYTF
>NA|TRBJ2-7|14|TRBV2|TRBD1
TGTGCCAGCAGCCGGACAGGGGGAGGCCACGAGCAGTACTTC
CASSRTGGGHEQYF
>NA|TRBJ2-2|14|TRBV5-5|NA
TGTGCCAGCAGCCTTCGGACAGCCACCGGGGAGCTGTTTTTT
CASSLRTATGELFF
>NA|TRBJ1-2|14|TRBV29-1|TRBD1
TGCAGCGTTGTCAGGGACAGGGGGCAACCTGGCTACACCTTC
CSVVRDRGQPGYTF
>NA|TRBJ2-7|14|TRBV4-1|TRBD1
TGCGCCAGCAGCCAAGGACAGGGGCTTAGGGAGCAGTACTTC
CASSQGQGLREQYF
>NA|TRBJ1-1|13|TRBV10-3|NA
TGTGCCATCGGGGACGGACAGTCCCCACTGGCTTTCTTT
CAIGDGQSPLAFF
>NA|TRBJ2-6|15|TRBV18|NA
TGTGCCAGCTCACCCGGGACTGGAGGGGCCAACGTCCTGACTTTC
CASSPGTGGANVLTF